This section outlines one T cell receptor (beta chain) sequence together with its context. As yet, its antigen is unknown. V was clipped by 3 bases and J by 3 bases; unmatched bases: 6. This CDR3 is 16 amino acids long. Germline lookup yields CDR1 SGHVS and CDR2 FQNEAQ. The data stem from a study of cytomegalovirus exposure and HLA in healthy donors. Looking at the study overall: The early release's HLA-typed donors yielded roughly 85 million unique TCRs.

Study results and caveats: When a later analysis compared HLA-associated TCR beta chains with equally common others, the HLA-associated chains turned out to be more clonally expanded and to have lower generation probabilities. Cytomegalovirus-associated TCR beta chains were listed, numbering approximately 150. Productive rates of about 87% or about 30% were seen for most TCR beta V segments in an earlier analysis.

The PCR used 60 Vbeta and 13 Jbeta primers. TCRdb's table, derived via immunoSEQ multiplex PCR, lists solely in-frame clones and lacks some. The sample includes about 160,000 clones, roughly four fifths of them seen just once. The source material was PBMCs. V gene TRBV7-8 combines with J gene TRBJ1-3, with 9 positions matching TRBD1. The sequence was collected from a middle-aged woman in good health and CMV-seronegative. Here the CDR3 reads CASSFGTGGGGNTIYF. CDR3 coding DNA: TGTGCCAGCAGCTTCGGCACAGGGGGCGGTGGAAACACCATATATTTT.